This TCR beta chain was captured by sequencing in a study of OX40 agonist ivuxolimab in advanced cancers. Study as a whole: Dose-escalation patients had hepatocellular carcinoma, melanoma, renal cell or head and neck cancer.

About this clone: The antigen is unknown.

TCRdb's table, derived via immunoSEQ multiplex PCR, lists solely in-frame clones and lacks some. The sample includes fewer than 85,000 clones, just over 85% of them seen just once. Study-level points and caveats: In the 0.1 to 3.0 mg/kg range, CD4+ and CD8+ blood T cells had expanded clonally by week 6.

The germline gives CDR1 MNHNS, CDR2 SASEGT. This CDR3 spans 15 amino acids. Trimming removed 6 bases at V and 1 base at J, with 14 bases between. This sequence originates from an adult with an advanced solid tumor such as melanoma, head and neck, liver or kidney cancer. This chain links TRBV6-1 with TRBJ2-3; no firm D call. The sequencing here drew on CD4+ or CD8+ T cells sorted from blood, taken in a trial of the OX40 agonist ivuxolimab. The CDR3 DNA sequence: TGTGCCAGCAGCCCCTCTACCCACCGCACAGATACGCAGTATTTT. Encoded protein: CASSPSTHRTDTQYF.